This TCR beta chain was obtained from a study of cytomegalovirus exposure and HLA in healthy donors. Overall study findings and caveats: For presence/absence analyses, sequencing depth was assumed to be roughly uniform across donors. Further analysis, carried out later, found HLA-associated TCR beta chains more clonally expanded than equally common other chains.

The CDR3 has 15 amino acids. From germline, CDR1 is LNHDA and CDR2 SQIVND (reference sequence). V lost 3 bases to trimming and J lost 5 bases, with 16 bases between them. The count of this clone is one. What it recognizes is unknown. Primers for the PCR totalled 60 Vbeta and 13 Jbeta. Measured with immunoSEQ multiplex PCR; TCRdb has only the in-frame clones, and not every one. The data show about 150,000 clones, approximately 68% seen once. The chain joins TRBV19 to TRBJ1-1; weak D call: TRBD1 (6 bases). The sample taken for sequencing was PBMCs. The clonotype comes from a man aged 55 to 70 in good health and CMV-seronegative. The CDR3: CASSMGARRRTEAFF. In DNA, the CDR3 is TGTGCCAGTAGTATGGGGGCCAGGCGGCGAACTGAAGCTTTCTTT.